This T cell receptor beta chain was found in a study of cytomegalovirus exposure and HLA in healthy donors. Study conclusions and caveats: Among the most significant clusters, several appeared linked to common viral pathogens in a later analysis.

The PCR used 60 Vbeta and 13 Jbeta primers. Clones were read by immunoSEQ multiplex PCR, and TCRdb kept only the in-frame ones, dropping some. The sample lists around 99,000 clones; roughly 82% were seen once. With regard to this clone: Its antigen is not known.

This CDR3 contains 13 residues. V lost 4 bases, J lost 10 bases, and 13 bases lay in between. Germline CDR1 is MGHDK and CDR2 is SYGVNS. The J gene is TRBJ1-4, the V gene TRBV25-1, with D maybe TRBD1 (6 bases). Sequencing was carried out using PBMCs. This receptor was identified in a male donor in good health and CMV-seronegative. The CDR3 nucleotides read TGTGCCAGCAGTGCGAACAGGGAGAGAAAACTGTTTTTT. The encoded protein is CASSANRERKLFF.